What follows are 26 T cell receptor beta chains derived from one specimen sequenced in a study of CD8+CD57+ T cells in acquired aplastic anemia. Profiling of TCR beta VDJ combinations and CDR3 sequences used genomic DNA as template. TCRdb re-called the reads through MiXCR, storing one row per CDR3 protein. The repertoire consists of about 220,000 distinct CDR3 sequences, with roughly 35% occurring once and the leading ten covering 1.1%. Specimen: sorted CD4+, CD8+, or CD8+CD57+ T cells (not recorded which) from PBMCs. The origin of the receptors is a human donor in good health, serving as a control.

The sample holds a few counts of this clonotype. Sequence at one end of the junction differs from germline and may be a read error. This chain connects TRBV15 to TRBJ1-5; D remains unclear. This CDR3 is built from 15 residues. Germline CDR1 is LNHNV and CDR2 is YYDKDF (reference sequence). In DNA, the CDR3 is TGTGCCAGCAGCGAGACGGTATATAGCAATCAGCCCCAGCATTTT. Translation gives CASSETVYSNQPQHF.

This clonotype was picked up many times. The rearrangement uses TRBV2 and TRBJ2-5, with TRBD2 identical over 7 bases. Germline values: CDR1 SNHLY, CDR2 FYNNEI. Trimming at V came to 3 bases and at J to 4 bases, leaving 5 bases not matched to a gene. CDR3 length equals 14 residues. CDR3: CASSDRTGGETQYF. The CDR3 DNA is TGTGCCAGCAGTGACAGGACGGGGGGAGAGACCCAGTACTTC.

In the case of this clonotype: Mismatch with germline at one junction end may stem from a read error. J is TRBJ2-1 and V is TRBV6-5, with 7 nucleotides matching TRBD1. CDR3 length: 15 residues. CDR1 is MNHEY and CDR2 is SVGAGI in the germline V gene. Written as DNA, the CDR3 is TGTGCCGGCAGTTACGGGACAGCGTCCTACAATGAGCAGTTCTTC. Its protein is CAGSYGTASYNEQFF.

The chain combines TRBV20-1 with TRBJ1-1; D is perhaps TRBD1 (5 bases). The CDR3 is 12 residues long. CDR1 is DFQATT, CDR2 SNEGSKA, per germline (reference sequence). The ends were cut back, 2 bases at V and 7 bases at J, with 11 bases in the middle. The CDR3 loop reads CSARTGTDEAFF. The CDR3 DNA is TGCAGTGCTAGAACTGGGACGGATGAAGCTTTCTTT.

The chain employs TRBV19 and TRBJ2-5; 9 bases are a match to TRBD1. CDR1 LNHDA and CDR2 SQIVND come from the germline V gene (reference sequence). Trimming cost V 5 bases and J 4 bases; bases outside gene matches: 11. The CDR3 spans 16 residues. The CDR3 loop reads CASSASRGQGTETQYF. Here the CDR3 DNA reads TGTGCCAGTAGTGCTAGTAGGGGACAGGGAACAGAGACCCAGTACTTC.

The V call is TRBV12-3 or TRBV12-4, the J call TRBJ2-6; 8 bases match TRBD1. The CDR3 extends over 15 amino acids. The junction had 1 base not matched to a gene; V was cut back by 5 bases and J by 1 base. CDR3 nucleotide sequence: TGTGCCAGCAGTAGACAGGGGTCTGGGGCCAACGTCCTGACTTTC. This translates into CASSRQGSGANVLTF.

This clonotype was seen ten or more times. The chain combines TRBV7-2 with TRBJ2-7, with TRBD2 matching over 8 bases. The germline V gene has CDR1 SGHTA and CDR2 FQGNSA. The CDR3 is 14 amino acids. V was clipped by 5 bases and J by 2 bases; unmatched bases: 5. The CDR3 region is CASSRSGVAYEQYF. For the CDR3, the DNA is TGTGCCAGCAGCCGTAGCGGGGTCGCCTACGAGCAGTACTTC. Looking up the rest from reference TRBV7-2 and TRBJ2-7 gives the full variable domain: GAGVSQSPSNKVTEKGKDVELRCDPISGHTALYWYRQSLGQGLEFLIYFQGNSAPDKSGLPSDRFSAERTGGSVSTLTIQRTQQEDSAVYLCASSRSGVAYEQYFGPGTRLTVT.

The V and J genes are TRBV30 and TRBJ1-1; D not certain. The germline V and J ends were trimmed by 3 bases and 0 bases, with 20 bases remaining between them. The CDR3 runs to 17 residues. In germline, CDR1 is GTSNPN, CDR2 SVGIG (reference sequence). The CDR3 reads CAWSPSTWGRLNTEAFF. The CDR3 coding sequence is TGTGCCTGGAGCCCCTCAACCTGGGGAAGACTGAACACTGAAGCTTTCTTT.

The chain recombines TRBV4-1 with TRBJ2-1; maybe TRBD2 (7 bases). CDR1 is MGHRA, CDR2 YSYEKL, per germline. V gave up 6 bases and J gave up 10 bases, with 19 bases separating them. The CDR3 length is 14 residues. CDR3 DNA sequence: TGCGCCAGCAGTTTCTTAAGGGGGGGCGGAGAGCAGTTCTTC. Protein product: CASSFLRGGGEQFF.

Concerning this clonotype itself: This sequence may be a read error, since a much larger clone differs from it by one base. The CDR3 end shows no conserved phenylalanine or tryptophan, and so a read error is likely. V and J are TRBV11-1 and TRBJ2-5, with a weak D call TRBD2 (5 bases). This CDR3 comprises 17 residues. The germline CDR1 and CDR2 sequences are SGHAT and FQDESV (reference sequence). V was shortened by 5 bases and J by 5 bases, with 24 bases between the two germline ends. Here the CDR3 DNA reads TGTGCCAGCAGCCGACTGGGCGGGTGGAGAGGGCAGGAGACCCAGTACGTC. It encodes CASSRLGGWRGQETQYV.

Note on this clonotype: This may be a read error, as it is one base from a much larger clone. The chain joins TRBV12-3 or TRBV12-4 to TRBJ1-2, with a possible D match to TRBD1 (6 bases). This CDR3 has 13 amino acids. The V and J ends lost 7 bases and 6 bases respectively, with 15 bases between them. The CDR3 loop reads CASNKGVRDGYTF. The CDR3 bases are TGTGCCAGCAACAAGGGGGTCAGGGATGGCTACACCTTC.

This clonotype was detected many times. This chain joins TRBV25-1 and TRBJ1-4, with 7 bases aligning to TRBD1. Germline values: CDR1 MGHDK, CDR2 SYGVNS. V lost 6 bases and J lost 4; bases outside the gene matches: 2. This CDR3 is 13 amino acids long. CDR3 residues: CASRQGGNEKLFF. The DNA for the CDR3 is TGTGCCAGCAGGCAGGGGGGTAATGAAAAACTGTTTTTT. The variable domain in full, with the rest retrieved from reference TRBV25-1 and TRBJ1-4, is EADIYQTPRYLVIGTGKKITLECSQTMGHDKMYWYQQDPGMELHLIHYSYGVNSTEKGDLSSESTVSRIRTEHFPLTLESARPSHTSQYLCASRQGGNEKLFFGSGTQLSVL.

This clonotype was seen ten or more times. CDR3 coding DNA: TGTGCCAGTAGTCCCGGGACAGGGGTGTACGAGCAGTACTTC. Translating it yields CASSPGTGVYEQYF. The chain couples TRBV19 to TRBJ2-7, with TRBD1 matching 10 bases. Germline V gene lookup returns CDR1 LNHDA and CDR2 SQIVND (reference sequence). There are 14 residues in the CDR3. The V segment lost 5 bases and the J segment 4 bases; nucleotides outside the gene matches: 5.

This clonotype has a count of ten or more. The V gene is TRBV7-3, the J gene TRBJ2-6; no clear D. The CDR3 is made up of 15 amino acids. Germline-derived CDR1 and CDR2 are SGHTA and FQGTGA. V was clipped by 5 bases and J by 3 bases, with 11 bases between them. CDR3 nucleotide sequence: TGTGCCAGCAGCCGCGCGGTAGGTGGGGCCAACGTCCTGACTTTC. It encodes CASSRAVGGANVLTF.

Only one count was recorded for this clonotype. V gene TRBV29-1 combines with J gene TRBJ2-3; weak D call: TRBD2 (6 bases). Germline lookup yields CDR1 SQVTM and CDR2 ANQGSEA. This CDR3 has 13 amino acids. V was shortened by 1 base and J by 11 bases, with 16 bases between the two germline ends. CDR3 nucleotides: TGCAGCGTTGAAGGCCAGACTAGGAATGAGCAGTATTTT. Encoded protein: CSVEGQTRNEQYF.

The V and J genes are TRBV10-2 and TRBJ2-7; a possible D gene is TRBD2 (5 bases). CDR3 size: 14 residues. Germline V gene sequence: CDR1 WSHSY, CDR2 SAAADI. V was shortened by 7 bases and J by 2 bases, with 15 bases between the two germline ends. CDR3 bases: TGCGCCAGCAATCCCGGGATAGGGCCCTACGAGCAGTACTTC. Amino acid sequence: CASNPGIGPYEQYF.

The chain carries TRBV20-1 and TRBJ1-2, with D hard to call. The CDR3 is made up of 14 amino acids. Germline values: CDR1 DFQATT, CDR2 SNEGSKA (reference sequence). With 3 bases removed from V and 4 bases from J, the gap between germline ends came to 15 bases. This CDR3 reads CSASSPGSSYGYTF. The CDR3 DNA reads TGCAGTGCTAGCTCCCCCGGGAGTTCCTATGGCTACACCTTC.

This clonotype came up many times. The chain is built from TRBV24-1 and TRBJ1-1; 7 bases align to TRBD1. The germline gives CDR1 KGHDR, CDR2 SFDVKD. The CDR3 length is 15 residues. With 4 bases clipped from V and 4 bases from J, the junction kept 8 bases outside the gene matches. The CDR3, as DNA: TGTGCCACCAGTGACTCCGGGACAGCGGGCACTGAAGCTTTCTTT. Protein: CATSDSGTAGTEAFF.

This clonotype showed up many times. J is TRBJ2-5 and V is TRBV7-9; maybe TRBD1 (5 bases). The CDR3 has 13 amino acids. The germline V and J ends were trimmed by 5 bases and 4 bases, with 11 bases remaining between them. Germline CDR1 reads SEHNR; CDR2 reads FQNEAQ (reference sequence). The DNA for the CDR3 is TGTGCCAGCAGCGGCAGGGTGGGAGAGACCCAGTACTTC. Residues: CASSGRVGETQYF.

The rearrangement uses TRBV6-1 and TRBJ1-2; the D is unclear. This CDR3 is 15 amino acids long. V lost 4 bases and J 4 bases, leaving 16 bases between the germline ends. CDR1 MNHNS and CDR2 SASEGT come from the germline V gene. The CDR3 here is CASSVRVDGLYGYTF. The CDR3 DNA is TGTGCCAGCAGTGTAAGAGTTGACGGCCTCTATGGCTACACCTTC.

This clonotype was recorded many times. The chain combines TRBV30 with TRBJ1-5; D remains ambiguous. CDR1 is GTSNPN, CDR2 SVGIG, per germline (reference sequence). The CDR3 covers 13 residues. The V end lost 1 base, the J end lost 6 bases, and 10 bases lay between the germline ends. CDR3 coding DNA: TGTGCCTGGAGTGGGATAGGGCGTCAGCCCCAGCATTTT. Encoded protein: CAWSGIGRQPQHF.

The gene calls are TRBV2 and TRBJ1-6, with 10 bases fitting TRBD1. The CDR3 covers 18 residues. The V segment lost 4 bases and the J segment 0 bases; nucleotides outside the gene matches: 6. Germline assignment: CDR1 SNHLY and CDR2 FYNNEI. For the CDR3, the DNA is TGTGCCAGCAGTGGGACAGGGGGACCTAGCTCCTATAATTCACCCCTCCACTTT. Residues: CASSGTGGPSSYNSPLHF.

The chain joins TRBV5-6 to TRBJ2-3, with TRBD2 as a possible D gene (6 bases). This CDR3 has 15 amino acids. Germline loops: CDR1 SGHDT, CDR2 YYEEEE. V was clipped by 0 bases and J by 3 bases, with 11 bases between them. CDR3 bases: TGTGCCAGCAGCTTGGGACTAGGTCGGACAGATACGCAGTATTTT. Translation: CASSLGLGRTDTQYF.

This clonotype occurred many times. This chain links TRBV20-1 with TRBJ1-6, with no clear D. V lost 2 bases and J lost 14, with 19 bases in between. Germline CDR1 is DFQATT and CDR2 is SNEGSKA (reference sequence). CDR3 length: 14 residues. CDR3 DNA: TGCAGTGCTAGATCGATGGACCTTTTTGAGGCCCTCCACTTT. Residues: CSARSMDLFEALHF.

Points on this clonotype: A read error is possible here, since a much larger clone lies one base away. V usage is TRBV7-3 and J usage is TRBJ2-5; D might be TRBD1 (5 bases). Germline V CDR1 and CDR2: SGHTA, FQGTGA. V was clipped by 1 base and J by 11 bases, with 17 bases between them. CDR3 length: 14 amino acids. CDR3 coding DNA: TGTGCCAGCAGCTTAATCAGGACATCCGCGGAGCAGTACTTC. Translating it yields CASSLIRTSAEQYF. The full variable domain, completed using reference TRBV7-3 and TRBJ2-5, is GAGVSQTPSNKVTEKGKYVELRCDPISGHTALYWYRQSLGQGPEFLIYFQGTGAADDSGLPNDRFFAVRPEGSVSTLKIQRTERGDSAVYLCASSLIRTSAEQYFGPGTRLLVL.

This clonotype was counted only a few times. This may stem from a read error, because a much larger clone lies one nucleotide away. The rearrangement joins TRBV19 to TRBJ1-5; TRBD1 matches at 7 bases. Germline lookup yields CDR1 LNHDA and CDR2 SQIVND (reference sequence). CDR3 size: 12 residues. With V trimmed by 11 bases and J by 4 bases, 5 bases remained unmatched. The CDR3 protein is CAARQGNQPQHF. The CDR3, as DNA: TGTGCCGCAAGACAGGGAAATCAGCCCCAGCATTTT.